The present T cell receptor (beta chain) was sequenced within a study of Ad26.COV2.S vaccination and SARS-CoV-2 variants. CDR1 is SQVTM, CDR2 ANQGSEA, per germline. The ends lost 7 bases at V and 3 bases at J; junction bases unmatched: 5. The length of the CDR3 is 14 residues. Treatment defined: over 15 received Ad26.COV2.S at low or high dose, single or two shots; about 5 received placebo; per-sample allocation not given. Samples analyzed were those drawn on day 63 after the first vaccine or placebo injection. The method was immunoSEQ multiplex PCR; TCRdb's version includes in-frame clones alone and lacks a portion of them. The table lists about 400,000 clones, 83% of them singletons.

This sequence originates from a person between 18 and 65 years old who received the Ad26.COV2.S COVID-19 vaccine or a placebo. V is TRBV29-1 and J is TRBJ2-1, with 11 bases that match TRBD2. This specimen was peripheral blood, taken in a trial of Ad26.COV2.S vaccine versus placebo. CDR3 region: CSAGTSGGYNEQFF. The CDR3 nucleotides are TGCAGCGCTGGGACTAGCGGTGGCTACAATGAGCAGTTCTTC.